This TCR beta chain was found in a study of PD-1 blockade in classical Hodgkin lymphoma. Time point in this sample: cycle 4 day 1 (C4D1), after five to seven weeks of nivolumab. Every patient relapsed after autologous stem cell transplantation, and brentuximab vedotin exposure varied. This clone appeared a single time. Libraries were prepared by immunoSEQ multiplex PCR; TCRdb keeps only in-frame clonotypes and omits some of them. Of about 93,000 clones detected, around 80% appear once; the ten largest clones hold around 8.9%. The receptor was isolated from a human donor with classical Hodgkin lymphoma. Sequenced here: peripheral blood mononuclear cells (PBMCs), sampled before the fourth cycle of nivolumab.

DNA for the CDR3: TGTGCCAGCTCACCGGGACAGGGGGCTTACGAGCAGTACTTC. Amino acids: CASSPGQGAYEQYF. This chain joins TRBV18 and TRBJ2-7, with 12 positions matching TRBD1. This CDR3 spans 14 amino acids. Germline V gene lookup returns CDR1 KGHSH and CDR2 LQKENI. V gave up 3 bases and J gave up 4 bases; unmatched junction bases: 1.